This T cell receptor beta chain is drawn from a study of shared clonotypes between healthy human individuals (dated by TCRdb to 2019 to 2021). Regarding the study in general: The cohort comprised two women and three men aged 18 to 49 years. For each donor, CD4 naive and CD4 memory were each run on three plates, CD8 naive on two plates, and CD8 memory on one plate. Blood TCR repertoires of 5 or 6 healthy adults were deeply sequenced to estimate repertoire size and the extent of clonotype sharing between individuals. To increase sequencing depth and limit assay-specific biases, different laboratories used diverse techniques to prepare libraries and sequence TCR repertoires. Between about 0.8 and 9.5 billion PBMCs per donor were obtained by leukapheresis. General findings and caveats noted by the study authors: Clonotypes shared by all four sorted-subset donors showed higher generation probabilities than non-shared clonotypes. Sampling was limited to blood, and TCR repertoires in tissue likely differ from TCR repertoires in blood. Pairwise subsampling indicated that sequencing depth was expected to affect the degree of clonotype sharing among donors. Estimated clonotype richness was generally larger for naive than for memory subsets. The genetic and exposure-history diversity represented was limited by the small number of donors. Rarefaction of sorted-subset datasets indicated incomplete sequencing despite the large sequencing depth. Across a few donors, approximately 5% of naive CD4, roughly 3.8% of naive CD8, 2.3% of memory CD4, and under 0.45% of memory CD8 clonotypes were shared.

For the CD8 naive samples, CD45RO-negative cells were positively selected for CCR7, yielding a CD45RA+CCR7+ population from which TemRA cells were excluded. Healthy HIV-negative adults with no recently reported acute infections or vaccinations were included as donors. Every donor was a Caucasian adult living in Nashville, Tennessee, USA. Blood was obtained by leukapheresis, after which PBMCs were separated by Ficoll-Histopaque density gradient centrifugation and cryopreserved in liquid nitrogen vapor phase. Analytical flow cytometry was used to check the purity and quantity of each magnetically sorted T cell population. Genomic DNA was isolated from each sorted fraction and quantified by UV absorbance on a Nanodrop 2000c. Using the deep immunoSEQ assay, multiplex PCR amplified TCR CDR3 regions from genomic DNA. Extracted genomic DNA from each cell subset was distributed evenly across all wells of several immunoSEQ 96-well plates, and each plate was treated as a replicate. For sorted subsets, around 200 ng genomic DNA, equal to some 28,000 T cell genomes, was loaded into each replicate PCR. Purified libraries were quantified with a Qubit 3.0 fluorometer, sized on a Bioanalyzer 2100, and re-quantified with the KAPA Library Quantification kit. Each immunoSEQ 96-well plate was sequenced on its own single-read 150-cycle Illumina NextSeq 550 flow cell. Per the source publication's procedure: Because only junctional sequences without quality scores were contained in the immunoSEQ output, filtering matching that applied to full-length reads could not be performed. To assign V/J genes and CDR3, sequences were annotated against IMGT germline references using PyIR, a Python wrapper for IgBLAST v1.9. Reads were filtered out if the reads had weak V/J assignments (E-value above 1e-6), no CDR3, stop codons, out-of-frame junctions, or ambiguous translated residues. V3J clonotypes were defined by identical inferred V gene, J gene, and CDR3 amino acid sequence. Percentage overlap between repertoires was calculated by dividing the number of shared unique clonotypes by the size of the smaller repertoire. Richness of each repertoire was evaluated using RTK rarefaction, the Chao1 estimator, and Recon v2.1 estimates of unobserved clonotypes. Generation probabilities were computed with OLGA for all TCRbeta clonotypes obtained by the gDNA method from a few donors. The source is immuneACCESS, and TCRdb retained only in-frame sequences with V and J called. Part of the clones is not carried over; for the studies checked, unresolved V genes explain less than half of this, and the remainder is unexplained. V and J calls and clone size come straight from that table; D and trimming were deduced from the DNA. The sample table contains over 2,000,000 clones; only one count was recorded for around 93% of them. Around 1.8% of the sample belongs to the ten largest clones.

Regarding this clone: Its antigen remains unidentified. The input lacks base qualities; no much larger clone sits a single base away.

V and J lose 5 bases and 5 bases, and a span of 15 bases separates them. From its cysteine to its phenylalanine, the CDR3 spans 14 amino acids. Left in the record is the CDR3 DNA by itself, 42 bases read in frame from the first base. The germline V gene yields MNHEY for CDR1 and SVGAGI for CDR2. Sequenced input: naive CD8+ T cells from PBMCs. The cell subset or site label on this specimen signifies: CD45RA+CCR7+. The chain joins TRBV6-5 to TRBJ1-1; a confident D gene designation cannot be given. This sequence originates from a man younger than 30 in good health. Some clones in this sample may be carry-over from other donors' samples. The CDR3 amino acid sequence is: CASSPTPSWTEAFF. The DNA reads as follows: TGTGCCAGCAGTCCGACCCCCTCTTGGACTGAAGCTTTCTTT.